This T cell receptor beta chain was sequenced in a study of blood T cell repertoires in COVID-19. The assay was immunoSEQ multiplex PCR, and TCRdb's table has in-frame clones only and misses some. The sample records fewer than 350,000 clones, around 89% being singletons. Germline V lookup: CDR1 LGHNA, CDR2 YNFKEQ. The CDR3 loop spans 18 amino acids. Trimming cost V 1 base and J 0 bases, with 16 bases left between them. Participants' own reports of clinical history determined their cohort assignment. The chain links TRBV4-2 to TRBJ2-1, with D maybe TRBD2 (5 bases). Sequenced sample: PBMCs or T cells enriched from blood (not recorded which). The receptor was isolated from a woman between 18 and 29 years old with acute COVID-19. CDR3 sequence (DNA): TGTGCCAGCAGCCAAGCTCGCTCCGGAGGTCTCTCCTACAATGAGCAGTTCTTC. This gives the protein CASSQARSGGLSYNEQFF.